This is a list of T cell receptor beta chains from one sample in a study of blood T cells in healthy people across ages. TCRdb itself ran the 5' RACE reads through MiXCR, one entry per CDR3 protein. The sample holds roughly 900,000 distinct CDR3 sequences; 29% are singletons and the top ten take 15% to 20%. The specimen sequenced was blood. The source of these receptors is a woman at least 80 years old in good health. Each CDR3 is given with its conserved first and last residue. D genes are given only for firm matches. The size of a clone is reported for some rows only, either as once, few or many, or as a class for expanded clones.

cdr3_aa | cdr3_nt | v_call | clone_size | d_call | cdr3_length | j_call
CASSDGGSFTDTQYF | TGTGCCAGCAGTGATGGGGGCTCATTTACAGATACGCAGTATTTT | TRBV25-1 | few | . | 15 | TRBJ2-3
CASGGTVSYNEQFF | TGTGCCAGCGGAGGGACAGTCTCCTACAATGAGCAGTTCTTC | TRBV12-3/TRBV12-4 | many | . | 14 | TRBJ2-1
CASNGGADEKLFF | TGTGCCAGCAACGGGGGAGCAGATGAAAAACTGTTTTTT | TRBV12-3/TRBV12-4 | many | . | 13 | TRBJ1-4
CASSNLGTGQETQYF | TGTGCCAGTAGTAACCTCGGGACGGGGCAAGAGACCCAGTACTTC | TRBV19 | few | . | 15 | TRBJ2-5
CASSNRGQRLSNEQFF | TGTGCCAGCAGCAACAGGGGGCAGCGCCTCTCTAATGAGCAGTTCTTC | TRBV7-2 | many | TRBD1 | 16 | TRBJ2-1
CASSSLRVEKLFF | TGTGCCAGCAGTTCCCTAAGGGTGGAAAAACTGTTTTTT | TRBV12-3/TRBV12-4 | few | . | 13 | TRBJ1-4
CASSRPGRPREQYF | TGTGCCAGCAGCCGCCCGGGACGGCCCCGCGAGCAGTACTTC | TRBV28 | . | . | 14 | TRBJ2-7
CSAPRGQGSGELFF | TGCAGTGCTCCTCGAGGACAGGGAAGCGGGGAGCTGTTTTTT | TRBV20-1 | . | TRBD1 | 14 | TRBJ2-2
CSARGDRGYEQFF | TGCAGTGCTAGAGGGGACAGGGGCTACGAGCAGTTCTTC | TRBV20-1 | . | TRBD1 | 13 | TRBJ2-1
CASSSPRGATDTQYF | TGTGCCAGCAGTTCACCCCGGGGGGCCACAGATACGCAGTATTTT | TRBV28 | many | . | 15 | TRBJ2-3
CASSSLRQGARLAGNYNEQFF | TGTGCCAGCAGTTCCCTCCGACAGGGGGCCCGACTAGCGGGGAATTACAATGAGCAGTTCTTC | TRBV6-5 | many | . | 21 | TRBJ2-1
CASSLSDGWYQETQYF | TGTGCCAGCAGTTTATCGGACGGTTGGTACCAAGAGACCCAGTACTTC | TRBV12-3/TRBV12-4 | few | . | 16 | TRBJ2-5
CASSRDYRSEQFF | TGTGCCAGCAGCCGGGACTATCGGAGTGAGCAGTTCTTC | TRBV3-1 | many | TRBD2 | 13 | TRBJ2-1